This record looks at one T cell receptor beta chain sequence and its context. Its antigen is as yet unknown. The entry originates in a study of OX40 agonist ivuxolimab in advanced cancers. At the level of the study: Cancers in dose escalation were hepatocellular, melanoma, renal cell and head and neck. Overall study results and limits: Among the lowest levels of clonal expansion were found in partial responders at 0.1-3.0 mg/kg. Averaged across samples, CD8+ T cells carried more expanded clones than CD4+ did.

Sequenced by immunoSEQ multiplex PCR; TCRdb stores in-frame clones only, minus some. The profile shows about 78,000 clones, roughly 87% of them singletons. V lost 4 bases to trimming and J lost 6 bases, with 13 bases between them. This CDR3 contains 13 residues. The V gene's germline CDR1 is SGDLS and CDR2 YYNGEE. The TCR sequence derives from an adult with an advanced solid tumor such as melanoma, head and neck, liver or kidney cancer. V and J are TRBV9 and TRBJ1-2, with D uncertain. The input for sequencing was CD4+ or CD8+ T cells sorted from blood, taken in a trial of the OX40 agonist ivuxolimab. Written as DNA, the CDR3 is TGTGCCAGCAGCTCTCAAGCCATACATGGCTACACCTTC. This encodes CASSSQAIHGYTF.